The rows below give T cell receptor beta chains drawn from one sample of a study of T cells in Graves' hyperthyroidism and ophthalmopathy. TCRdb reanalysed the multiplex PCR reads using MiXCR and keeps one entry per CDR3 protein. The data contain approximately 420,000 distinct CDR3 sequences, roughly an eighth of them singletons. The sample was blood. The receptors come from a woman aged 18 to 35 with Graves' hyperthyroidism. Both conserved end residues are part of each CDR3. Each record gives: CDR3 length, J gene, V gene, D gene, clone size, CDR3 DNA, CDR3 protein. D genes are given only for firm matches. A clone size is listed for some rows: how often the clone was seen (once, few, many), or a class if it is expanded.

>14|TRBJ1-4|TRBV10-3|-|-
TGTGCCATCGGACCGGGACCCGGTGGTGAAAAACTGTTTTTT
CAIGPGPGGEKLFF
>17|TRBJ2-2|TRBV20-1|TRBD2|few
TGCAGTGCTAGAGCGTATATGACGGGAGGGATGTCCGGGGAGCTGTTTTTT
CSARAYMTGGMSGELFF
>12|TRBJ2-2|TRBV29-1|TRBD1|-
TGCAGCGTGGGACAGGGGGCCGGGGAGCTGTTTTTT
CSVGQGAGELFF
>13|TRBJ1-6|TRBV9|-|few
TGTGCCAGCAGCGAAGAGACTAATTCACCCCTCCACTTT
CASSEETNSPLHF
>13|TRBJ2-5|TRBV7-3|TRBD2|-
TGTGCCAGCAGCTTCGGGGGGACAGAGACCCAGTACTTC
CASSFGGTETQYF
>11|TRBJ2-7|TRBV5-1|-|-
TGCGCCAGCAGCGTTAACCACGAGCAGTACTTC
CASSVNHEQYF
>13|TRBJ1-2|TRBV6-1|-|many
TGTGCCAGCAGCCCGGGACGGACCTATGGCTACACCTTC
CASSPGRTYGYTF
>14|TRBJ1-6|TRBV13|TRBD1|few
TGTGCCAGCAGCCCACGGGACAGGGGGTCACCCCTCCACTTT
CASSPRDRGSPLHF
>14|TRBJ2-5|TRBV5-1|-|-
TGCGCCAGCAGCTTGGGAGGGCCCGGTGAGACCCAGTACTTC
CASSLGGPGETQYF
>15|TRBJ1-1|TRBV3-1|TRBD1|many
TGTGCCAGCAGCCAAGCAGGGGGCACGAACACTGAAGCTTTCTTT
CASSQAGGTNTEAFF
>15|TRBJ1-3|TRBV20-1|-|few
TGCAGTGCCGTAAGCGGGATCTTATCTGGAAACACCATATATTTT
CSAVSGILSGNTIYF
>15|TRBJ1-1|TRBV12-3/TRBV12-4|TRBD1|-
TGTGCCAGCAGTTTAGGGGGACAGGGAATCACTGAAGCTTTCTTT
CASSLGGQGITEAFF
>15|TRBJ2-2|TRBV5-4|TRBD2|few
TGTGCCAGTAGTATGGCTAGCGGGACGACCGGGGAGCTGTTTTTT
CASSMASGTTGELFF
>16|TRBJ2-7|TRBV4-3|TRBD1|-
TGCGCCAGCAGCCAGGATACCGGGACAGGGTCGTCCGAGCAGTACTTC
CASSQDTGTGSSEQYF
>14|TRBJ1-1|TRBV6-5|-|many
TGTGCCAGCAGTTACTCGGGTGCCTGGGCTGAAGCTTTCTTT
CASSYSGAWAEAFF
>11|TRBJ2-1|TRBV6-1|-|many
TGTGCCAGCAGCGAAAGCAATGAGCAGTTCTTC
CASSESNEQFF
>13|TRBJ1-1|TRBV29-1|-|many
TGCAGCTTTTGGACATCCCTGAACACTGAAGCTTTCTTT
CSFWTSLNTEAFF
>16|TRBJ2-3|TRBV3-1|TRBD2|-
TGTGCCAGCAGCCAAGATCTTGCCGGGAGGACAGATACGCAGTATTTT
CASSQDLAGRTDTQYF
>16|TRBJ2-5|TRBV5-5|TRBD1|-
TGTGCCAGCAGATCTTTCGGACAGGGGGCCCAAGAGACCCAGTACTTC
CASRSFGQGAQETQYF
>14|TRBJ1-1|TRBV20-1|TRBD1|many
TGCAGTGCTAGATCGGGACAGGGTCACACTGAAGCTTTCTTT
CSARSGQGHTEAFF
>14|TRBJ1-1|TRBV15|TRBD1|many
TGTGCCACCAGCAGAGGGACAGGGAACACTGAAGCTTTCTTT
CATSRGTGNTEAFF
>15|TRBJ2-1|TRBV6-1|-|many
TGTGCCAGCACACAGGGTCTCCTTCGAGCCAATGAGCAGTTCTTC
CASTQGLLRANEQFF
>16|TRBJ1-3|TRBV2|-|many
TGTGCCAGCAGTGAAGCTAGGAGTGCTACTGGAAACACCATATATTTT
CASSEARSATGNTIYF
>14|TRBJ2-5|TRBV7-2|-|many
TGTGCCAGCAGCTTAGGGCCAGGGATGGAGACCCAGTACTTC
CASSLGPGMETQYF
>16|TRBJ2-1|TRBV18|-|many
TGTGCCAGCTCACCATTCGAACAGGCCCCCTACAATGAGCAGTTCTTC
CASSPFEQAPYNEQFF
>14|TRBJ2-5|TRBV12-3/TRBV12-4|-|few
TGTGCCAGCAGTTTGAGGGCTGAGGGAGAGACCCAGTACTTC
CASSLRAEGETQYF
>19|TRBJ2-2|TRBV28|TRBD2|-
TGTGCCAGCCGCATTGGGGGACTAGCGGGAGGGCCCGACACCGGGGAGCTGTTTTTT
CASRIGGLAGGPDTGELFF
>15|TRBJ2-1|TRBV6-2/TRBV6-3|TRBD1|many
TGTGCCAGCAGTTACTCCGGGACAGGCCGCAATGAGCAGTTCTTC
CASSYSGTGRNEQFF
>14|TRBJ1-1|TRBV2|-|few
TGTGCCGGGGGCTTGGGGCGAAAGAACACTGAAGCTTTCTTT
CAGGLGRKNTEAFF
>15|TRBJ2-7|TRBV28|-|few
TGTGCCAGCAGTCGCTACTCACAAGGGGGGGGGCGGCAGTACTTC
CASSRYSQGGGRQYF
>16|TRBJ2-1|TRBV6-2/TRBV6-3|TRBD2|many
TGTGCCAGCAGTTCCTACCTAGCGGGAGGACTCAGTGAGCAGTTCTTC
CASSSYLAGGLSEQFF
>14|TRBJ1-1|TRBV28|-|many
TGTGCCAGCAGTGACTGGGCCCGGAACACTGAAGCTTTCTTT
CASSDWARNTEAFF
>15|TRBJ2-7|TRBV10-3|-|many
TGTGCCATCAGTGAGTCCGGGCTTAGCTCCTACGAGCAGTACTTC
CAISESGLSSYEQYF
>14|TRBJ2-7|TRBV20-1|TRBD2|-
TGCAGTGCAAAGAGACTAGCGGGATCCTACGAGCAGTACTTC
CSAKRLAGSYEQYF
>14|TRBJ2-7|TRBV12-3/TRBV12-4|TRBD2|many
TGTGCCACCGCACTAGCGGGAGGGCCTTACGAGCAGTACTTC
CATALAGGPYEQYF
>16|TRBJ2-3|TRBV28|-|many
TGTGCCAGCAGTTTATGGTTCGGAGATAGCACAGATACGCAGTATTTT
CASSLWFGDSTDTQYF
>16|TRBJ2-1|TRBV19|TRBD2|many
TGTGCCAGTAGTATAGAGGGAGGGGGCGGGAGGGCTTGGCAGTTCTTC
CASSIEGGGGRAWQFF
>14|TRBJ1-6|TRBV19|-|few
TGTGCCAGTAAAGTGGGGCAGGGAAATTCACCCCTCCACTTT
CASKVGQGNSPLHF
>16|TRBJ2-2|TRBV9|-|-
TGTGCCAGCAGCCGTACGCCGACAGCCTACACCGGGGAGCTGTTTTTT
CASSRTPTAYTGELFF
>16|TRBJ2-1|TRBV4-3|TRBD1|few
TGCGCCAGCAGTGAGGGTGCGGGACAGGGGTACAATGAGCAGTTCTTC
CASSEGAGQGYNEQFF
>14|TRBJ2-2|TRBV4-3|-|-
TGCGCCAGCAGCCAAGCGGGGGCCACCGGGGAGCTGTTTTTT
CASSQAGATGELFF
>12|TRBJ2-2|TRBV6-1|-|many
TGTGCCAGCAGTAGGAGGACCGGGGAGCTGTTTTTT
CASSRRTGELFF
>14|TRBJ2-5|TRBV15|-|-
TGTGCCACCAGCAGGACCAGGGGCCAAGAGACCCAGTACTTC
CATSRTRGQETQYF
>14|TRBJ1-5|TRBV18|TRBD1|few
TGTGCCAGCTCACGGGACAGGGAGAGTCAGCCCCAGCATTTT
CASSRDRESQPQHF
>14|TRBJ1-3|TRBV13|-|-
TGTGCCAGCAGCGGGCCGGGGGCTGGAAACACCATATATTTT
CASSGPGAGNTIYF
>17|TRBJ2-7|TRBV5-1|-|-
TGCGCCAGCAGCTTAGGGTCGGCTGGGACCCCCCCCCACGAGCAGTACTTC
CASSLGSAGTPPHEQYF
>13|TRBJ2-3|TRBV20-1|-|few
TGCAGTGCGGGTTGGCGCGGAAGCGGTACGCAGTATTTT
CSAGWRGSGTQYF
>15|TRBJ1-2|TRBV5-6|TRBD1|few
TGTGCCAGCAGCTTGGTAGGGACAGCAAACTATGGCTACACCTTC
CASSLVGTANYGYTF
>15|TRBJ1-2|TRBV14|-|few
TGTGCCAGCAGCCAGACCGCCGGGACTAACTATGGCTACACCTTC
CASSQTAGTNYGYTF
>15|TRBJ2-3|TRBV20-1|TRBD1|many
TGCAGTGCTAACGGCTGGGACAGGGGCCCAGATACGCAGTATTTT
CSANGWDRGPDTQYF